The entry that follows covers one T cell receptor beta chain sequence. This clonotype was detected many times. The antigen this receptor binds is unknown. Nothing much larger sits one base from this clone, and base qualities are not available. This entry belongs to a study of spatial heterogeneity in lung cancer (dated by TCRdb to between 2018 and 2021). Concerning the study at large: The donors were some 76 patients from the lung TRACERx cohort who had early-stage, untreated non-small cell lung cancer. Follow-up PBMC samples were sequenced whenever the samples were available, and the median time to follow-up was about 22 months after resection. More beta-chain than alpha-chain transcripts were consistently detected, likely reflecting higher beta-chain transcript abundance. In the raw uncorrected reads, each unique combination of TCR and UMI appeared more than ten times on average. In non-small cell lung cancer, the study made a quantitative comparison of TCR alpha and beta repertoires among multiple tumor regions, matched nontumor lung and blood. The study linked features of the TCR repertoire to counts of nonsynonymous mutations, which were determined by whole-exome sequencing of tumor tissue. Both alpha and beta chains were TCR-sequenced in hundreds of tumor regions, fewer than 80 matched nontumor lung samples and around 50 PBMC samples obtained at surgery.

The germline V gene (reference sequence) yields SEHNR for CDR1 and FQNEAQ for CDR2. V is reduced by 1 base and J by 7 bases, leaving a spacing of 13 bases between them. Reading from cysteine to phenylalanine, the CDR3 counts 15 amino acids. Kept here is only the CDR3 DNA, which spans 45 bases and is read in frame from base 1. What the work shows at the level of the full study, not this receptor alone: Ubiquitous expanded tumor TCRs were found in blood more often at tumor resection than at routine follow-up. Only 11 to 15 patients were included in the comparisons of baseline and follow-up blood repertoires. Confirming at a functional level the hypothesis that regional TCRs recognize regional mutations was considered to require additional single-cell paired TCR alpha and beta sequencing.

The label giving this sample's time point can be read as: blood at routine non-recurrence follow-up after resection. Whole RNA extracted from tumor and nontumor lung tissue, or from cryopreserved PBMC samples, was used for TCR sequencing without cell sorting. A patient was chosen for TCR sequencing only when enough RNA was available from at least two tumor regions. Library prep was done by 5' RACE. The instrument was a NextSeq 500. The TCR library protocol attached a unique molecular identifier to each TCR cDNA molecule to allow correction of PCR and sequencing errors. On the study's bioinformatics: TCR identification, UMI-based error correction and CDR3 extraction were all carried out with Decombinator tools. Expanded TCRs were defined as those above a frequency of 2 per 1,000, corresponding to the top 1% of the tumor frequency distribution. Rényi diversity was computed with the R vegan package after subsampling each repertoire 100 times to 5,000 TCRs. To build CDR3 similarity networks, amino acid triplet string-kernel similarity was used, and CDR3s were connected when their pairwise similarity was above 0.82. The public reads were reprocessed in TCRdb via fastp at Q25 and MiXCR, keeping in-frame beta chains. Entries are consolidated by CDR3 protein sequence, retaining the most common genes and DNA. These V and J calls are TCRdb output, not the study's own analysis. The sample profile shows about 50,000 distinct CDR3 sequences; more than 6.5% of them were found once. The biggest ten clones account for roughly 37% of the sample.

The receptor was isolated from a female donor with early-stage non-small cell lung cancer. The sample was PBMCs, taken at follow-up. The sequence is built from TRBV7-9 and TRBJ1-4; possibly the D gene is TRBD1, per 5 matching bases. The CDR3 protein is CASSLVGAQGEKLFF. The bases read TGTGCCAGCAGCTTAGTAGGGGCTCAAGGTGAAAAACTGTTTTTT.